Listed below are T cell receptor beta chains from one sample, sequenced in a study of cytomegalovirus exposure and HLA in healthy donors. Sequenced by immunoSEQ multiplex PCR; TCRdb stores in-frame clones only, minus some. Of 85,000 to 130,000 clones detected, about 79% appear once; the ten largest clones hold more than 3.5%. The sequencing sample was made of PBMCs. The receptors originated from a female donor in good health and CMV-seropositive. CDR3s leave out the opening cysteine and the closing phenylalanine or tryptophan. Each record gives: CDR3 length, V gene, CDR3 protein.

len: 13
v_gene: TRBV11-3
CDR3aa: ASSLDSSGNYEQY

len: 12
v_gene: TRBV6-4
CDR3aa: ASSPGRDTDTQY

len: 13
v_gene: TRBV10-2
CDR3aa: ASRPGTGQSSEQY

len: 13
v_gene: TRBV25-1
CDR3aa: ASSGTLAGGYEQY

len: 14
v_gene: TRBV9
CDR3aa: ASSVGGQGHTDTQY

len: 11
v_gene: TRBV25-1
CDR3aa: ASSDPPGERAF

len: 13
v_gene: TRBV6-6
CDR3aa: ASSYSGGATYEQY

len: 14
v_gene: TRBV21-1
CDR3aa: ASSKPSGSLNTEAF

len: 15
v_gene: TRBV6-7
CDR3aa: ASSYEEIAGPTDTQY

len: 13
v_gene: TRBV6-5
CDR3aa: ASSPGRLVADTQY

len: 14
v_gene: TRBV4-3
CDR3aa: ASSQDLPSGGETQY

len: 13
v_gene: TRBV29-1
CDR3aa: SVDQQGVIYNEQF

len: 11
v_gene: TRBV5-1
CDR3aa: ASSLGTGSGYT

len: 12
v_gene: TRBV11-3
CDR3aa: ASSQGGLNTEAF

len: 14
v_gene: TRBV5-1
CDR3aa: ASSFWDREMNTEAF

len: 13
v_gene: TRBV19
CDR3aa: ASSTQGSGANVLT

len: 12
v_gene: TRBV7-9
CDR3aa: SSSSSGNSYEQY

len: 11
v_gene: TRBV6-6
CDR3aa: ASSSQHPYEQY

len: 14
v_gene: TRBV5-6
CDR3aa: ASSLMSSGVSDEQF

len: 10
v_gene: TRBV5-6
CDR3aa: ASSLGLNEQF

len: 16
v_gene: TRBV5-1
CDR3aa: ASSLTTSGVSSYNEQF

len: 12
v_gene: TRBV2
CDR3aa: ASSEGGAEETQY

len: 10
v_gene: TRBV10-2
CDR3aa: ASSEGSGEQF

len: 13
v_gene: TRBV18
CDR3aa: ASSSRQGSNQPQH

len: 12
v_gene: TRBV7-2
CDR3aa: ASSLRRGTDTQY

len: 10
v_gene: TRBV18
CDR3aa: ASSPRDYEQY

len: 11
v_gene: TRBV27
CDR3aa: ASSLIDTGELF

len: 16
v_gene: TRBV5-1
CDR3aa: ASSLDHRGYTSTDTQY

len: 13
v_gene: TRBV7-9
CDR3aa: SSSLWTVTNEKLF

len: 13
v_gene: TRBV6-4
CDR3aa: ASKKRAGGTDTQY

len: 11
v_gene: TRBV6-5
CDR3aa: ASSRTGSYEQY

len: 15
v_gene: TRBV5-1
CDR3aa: ASSWGMTSGGANEQF

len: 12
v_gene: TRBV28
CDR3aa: ASLGGGSRYEQY

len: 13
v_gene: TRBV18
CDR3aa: ASSPTSGGSHEQF

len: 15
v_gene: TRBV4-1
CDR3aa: ASSQGVSGQGLNIQY

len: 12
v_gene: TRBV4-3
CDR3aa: ASSPSRGTDTQY

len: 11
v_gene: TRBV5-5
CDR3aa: ASSLLPGEKLF

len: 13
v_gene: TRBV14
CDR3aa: ASSHFSKRVNTQY

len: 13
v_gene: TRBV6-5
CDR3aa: ASSRPGLNTGELF

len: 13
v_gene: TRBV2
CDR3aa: ASGGPGQGSDTQY

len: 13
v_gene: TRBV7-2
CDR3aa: ASSSTPSGANVLT

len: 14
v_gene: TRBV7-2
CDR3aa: ASSLLSGGAGDTQY

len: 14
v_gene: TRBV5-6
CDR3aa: ASSSVGYSLNTEAF

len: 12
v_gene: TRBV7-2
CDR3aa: ASSRSGRGETQY

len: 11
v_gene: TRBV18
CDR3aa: ASSQGVGTEAF

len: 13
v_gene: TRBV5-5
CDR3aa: ASSLGDRGTHEQY

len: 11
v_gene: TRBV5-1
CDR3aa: ASSLVVSDTQY

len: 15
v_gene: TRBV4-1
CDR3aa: ASSLIFGGSSTDTQY

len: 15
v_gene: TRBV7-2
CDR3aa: ASSFLSEFSGANVLT

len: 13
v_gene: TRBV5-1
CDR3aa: ASSLAGASLTEAF

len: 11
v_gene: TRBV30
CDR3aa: AWTSSGGEKLF

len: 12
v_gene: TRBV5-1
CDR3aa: ASSRDRDLYEQY

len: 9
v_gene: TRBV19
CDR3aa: ASSGGVAAF

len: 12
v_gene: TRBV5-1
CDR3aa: ASSFGGGSDEQY

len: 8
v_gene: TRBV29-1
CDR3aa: SVSNYGYT

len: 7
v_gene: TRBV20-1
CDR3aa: TTDYGYT

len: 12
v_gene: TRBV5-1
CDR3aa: ASSEGLAVETQY

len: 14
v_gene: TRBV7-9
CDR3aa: ASRRYSGAAGTEAF

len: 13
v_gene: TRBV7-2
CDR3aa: ASSRSGTNHNEQF